The TCR beta chain under discussion was sequenced for a study of blood T cell repertoires in COVID-19. Overall study: Collection of acute and convalescent COVID-19 samples took place in the United States, Italy and Spain. The analysed material was cDNA or gDNA that came from T cells, B-cell-depleted T cells, or PBMCs.

Authors' methods: Estimation of nucleated cell counts was performed using reference gene primer amplification. Profiling relied on immunoSEQ multiplex PCR, and the TCRdb table lists in-frame clones only, not all of them. The V and J calls and clone size were taken over from that table, and D and trimming were inferred from the DNA. The sample has under 150,000 clones, almost 70% seen once. This CDR3 has 15 amino acids. V gave up 3 bases and J gave up 0 bases, with 11 bases separating them. Germline loops: CDR1 KGHSH, CDR2 LQKENI. V gene TRBV18 combines with J gene TRBJ1-2; a weak D match, TRBD1 (6 bases). Sequencing was done on a sample of peripheral blood. The sequence was obtained from a woman in her sixties or seventies with acute or convalescent COVID-19. CDR3 sequence: CASSPGQPPNYGYTF. The CDR3 nucleotides are TGTGCCAGCTCACCCGGACAGCCCCCTAACTATGGCTACACCTTC.